The 31 T cell receptor beta chains below were found in one sample sequenced in a study of blood T cell repertoires in COVID-19. Sequenced by immunoSEQ multiplex PCR; TCRdb stores in-frame clones only, minus some. Among about 42,000 clones listed, 76% were seen once. The sample consisted of peripheral blood. All receptors derive from a man aged 70 or older with active or convalescent COVID-19.

This clone was picked up a small number of times. The chain links TRBV30 to TRBJ1-1; 10 nucleotides agree with TRBD1. The length of the CDR3 is 14 residues. The germline V gene has CDR1 GTSNPN and CDR2 SVGIG (reference sequence). With 5 bases clipped from V and 3 bases from J, the junction kept 6 bases outside the gene matches. CDR3 sequence (DNA): TGTGCCTGGGCGGGACAGGGGATTGACACTGAAGCTTTCTTT. It is translated as CAWAGQGIDTEAFF.

The rearrangement joins TRBV19 to TRBJ2-1; 9 bases map to TRBD1. V was pared by 5 bases and J by 3 bases, with 14 bases of the junction left unmatched. Germline-derived CDR1 and CDR2 are LNHDA and SQIVND (reference sequence). The length of the CDR3 is 18 residues. The CDR3 nucleotides are TGTGCCAGTAGTCCCCGGGACAGGGTTAACCAGGACTACAATGAGCAGTTCTTC. Protein product: CASSPRDRVNQDYNEQFF.

This chain connects TRBV6-5 to TRBJ2-1, with D unresolved. Trimming cost V 2 bases and J 2 bases, with 7 bases left between them. This CDR3 spans 14 amino acids. The V gene's germline CDR1 is MNHEY and CDR2 SVGAGI. CDR3 region: CASSYKSTYNEQFF. Written as DNA, the CDR3 is TGTGCCAGCAGTTACAAGAGCACCTACAATGAGCAGTTCTTC.

The CDR3 region is CASSYSEFVNEQYF. The CDR3 region has the DNA TGTGCCAGCAGTTACTCAGAGTTTGTAAACGAGCAGTACTTC. This chain joins TRBV6-6 and TRBJ2-7; D remains unclear. The CDR3 runs to 14 residues. Per the germline V gene, CDR1 is MNHNY and CDR2 is SVGAGI (reference sequence). Trimming stripped 0 bases from V and 5 bases from J, with 11 bases between.

This chain joins TRBV30 and TRBJ2-1; 9 bases map to TRBD2. V lost 1 base, J lost 2 bases, and 6 bases stayed unmatched. Looked up from germline, CDR1 is GTSNPN and CDR2 is SVGIG (reference sequence). The CDR3 sequence is 16 residues long. CDR3: CAWSDLRTSAYNEQFF. CDR3 DNA sequence: TGTGCCTGGAGTGATCTCCGGACTAGCGCCTACAATGAGCAGTTCTTC.

This clone was detected only once. The rearrangement joins TRBV28 to TRBJ2-1, with 9 bases matching TRBD2. Germline trimming cut 6 bases from V and 7 bases from J; bases unmatched to any gene: 13. Germline V gene lookup returns CDR1 MDHEN and CDR2 SYDVKM. The CDR3 loop spans 16 amino acids. Here the CDR3 DNA reads TGTGCCAGCAGGTCACCCCCGGGCGGGGGGGCGAATGAGCAGTTCTTC. It translates to CASRSPPGGGANEQFF.

This sequence joins TRBV5-6 and TRBJ2-1; D perhaps matches TRBD2 (6 bases). V was pared by 1 base and J by 3 bases, with 8 bases between. CDR3 length equals 14 residues. Per germline, CDR1 SGHDT and CDR2 YYEEEE. CDR3 nucleotides: TGTGCCAGCAGCTTGCTGGACTACTACAATGAGCAGTTCTTC. Its translation is CASSLLDYYNEQFF. The variable domain in full, with the rest retrieved from reference TRBV5-6 and TRBJ2-1, is DAGVTQSPTHLIKTRGQQVTLRCSPKSGHDTVSWYQQALGQGPQFIFQYYEEEERQRGNFPDRFSGHQFPNYSSELNVNALLLGDSALYLCASSLLDYYNEQFFGPGTRLTVL.

The V call is TRBV5-1, the J call TRBJ1-4; tentative D call: TRBD1 (6 bases). V was pared by 2 bases and J by 5 bases, with 13 bases between. Germline values: CDR1 SGHRS, CDR2 YFSETQ. This CDR3 region has 15 residues. The CDR3 is CASSLIQGMNEKLFF. The CDR3 nucleotides are TGCGCCAGCAGCTTAATTCAGGGGATGAATGAAAAACTGTTTTTT.

This sequence joins TRBV6-5 and TRBJ1-2, with D perhaps matching TRBD1 (5 bases). Deletions cut 10 bases from V and 3 bases from J, with 18 bases between. The CDR3 consists of 14 residues. Per germline, CDR1 MNHEY and CDR2 SVGAGI. CDR3 nucleotides: TGTGCCAACTCCACCCCAGGCAGGGACTATGGCTACACCTTC. Amino acid sequence: CANSTPGRDYGYTF.

This chain joins TRBV27 and TRBJ1-6; 7 nucleotides match TRBD1. This CDR3 is 14 amino acids long. CDR1 is MNHEY, CDR2 SMNVEV, per germline (reference sequence). The junction had 2 bases not matched to a gene; V was cut back by 5 bases and J by 4 bases. The CDR3 spells CASSRQGYNSPLHF. In nucleotides, the CDR3 is TGTGCCAGCAGTCGACAGGGATATAATTCACCCCTCCACTTT.

The rearrangement links TRBV9 to TRBJ1-4; a possible D gene is TRBD1 (6 bases). The germline V gene has CDR1 SGDLS and CDR2 YYNGEE. V lost 4 bases, J lost 8 bases, and 15 bases lay in between. This CDR3 spans 14 amino acids. The CDR3 reads CASSLGGGDEKLFF. CDR3 bases: TGTGCCAGCAGCCTGGGAGGGGGGGACGAAAAACTGTTTTTT. The complete variable domain, with remaining parts taken from reference TRBV9 and TRBJ1-4, reads DSGVTQTPKHLITATGQRVTLRCSPRSGDLSVYWYQQSLDQGLQFLIQYYNGEERAKGNILERFSAQQFPDLHSELNLSSLELGDSALYFCASSLGGGDEKLFFGSGTQLSVL.

The rearrangement joins TRBV5-1 to TRBJ1-1; D is perhaps TRBD1 (5 bases). V lost 0 bases to trimming and J lost 11 bases, with 20 bases between them. The CDR3 is 15 residues long. The germline CDR1 and CDR2 sequences are SGHRS and YFSETQ. CDR3 nucleotide sequence: TGCGCCAGCAGCTTGGTTCCCGGAGACAGTGAAGAGGCTTTCTTT. Protein sequence: CASSLVPGDSEEAFF.

The chain employs TRBV6-5 and TRBJ2-3, with D possibly TRBD1 on 5 matching bases. Germline V gene lookup returns CDR1 MNHEY and CDR2 SVGAGI. Trimming removed 6 bases from V and 4 bases from J, with 17 bases in between. The CDR3 is made up of 15 amino acids. The DNA for the CDR3 is TGTGCCAGCAGCAGCGCTCAGGGAATTTCAGATACGCAGTATTTT. It specifies CASSSAQGISDTQYF.

The chain carries TRBV13 and TRBJ2-2; TRBD1 might be the D (6 bases). V shed 3 bases and J shed 6 bases, with 8 bases lying between them. The CDR3 length is 13 residues. Germline V gene lookup returns CDR1 PRHDT and CDR2 FYEKMQ (reference sequence). The CDR3 loop is CASSFEGAGELFF. The CDR3 DNA is TGTGCCAGCAGCTTCGAGGGGGCCGGGGAGCTGTTTTTT.

By sample share, this clone is medium-sized. The J gene is TRBJ2-7, the V gene TRBV7-9, with D possibly TRBD2 on 5 matching bases. The CDR3 has 14 amino acids. CDR1 SEHNR and CDR2 FQNEAQ come from the germline V gene (reference sequence). The germline V and J ends were trimmed by 5 bases and 0 bases, with 11 bases remaining between them. The CDR3: CASSPGLISYEQYF. For the CDR3, the DNA is TGTGCCAGCAGCCCAGGACTGATCTCCTACGAGCAGTACTTC.

V gene TRBV18 combines with J gene TRBJ1-5; weak D call: TRBD1 (6 bases). Germline values: CDR1 KGHSH, CDR2 LQKENI. CDR3 size: 13 residues. V gave up 6 bases and J gave up 1 base, with 7 bases separating them. CDR3 sequence reads: CASSQGSNQPQHF. CDR3 DNA: TGTGCCAGCTCTCAGGGGAGCAATCAGCCCCAGCATTTT.

Only one count was recorded for this clone. The chain combines TRBV10-3 with TRBJ2-7; 8 bases are a match to TRBD1. Germline V gene lookup returns CDR1 ENHRY and CDR2 SYGVKD. Trimming removed 2 bases from V and 3 bases from J; junction bases left unmatched: 6. This CDR3 region has 15 residues. DNA for the CDR3: TGTGCCATCAGTGAGCCGGGACAGGTTAACTACGAGCAGTACTTC. It is translated as CAISEPGQVNYEQYF.

The chain couples TRBV27 to TRBJ2-1, with D possibly TRBD1 on 6 matching bases. Trimming took 3 bases from V and 2 from J, leaving 17 bases between them. This CDR3 is 17 amino acids long. The germline CDR1 and CDR2 sequences are MNHEY and SMNVEV (reference sequence). CDR3 residues: CASSLTGRGFTYNEQFF. In nucleotides, the CDR3 is TGTGCCAGCAGTTTGACGGGCAGGGGATTTACCTACAATGAGCAGTTCTTC.

The chain carries TRBV28 and TRBJ1-1, with a weak D call TRBD1 (5 bases). Germline CDR1 is MDHEN and CDR2 is SYDVKM. The CDR3 covers 15 residues. Trimming took 5 bases from V and 4 from J, leaving 17 bases between them. The CDR3 nucleotides read TGTGCCAGCAGTCCCTCGCTAGGGAGGGGCACTGAAGCTTTCTTT. Translation gives CASSPSLGRGTEAFF.

V gene TRBV3-1 (or the pseudogene TRBV3-2) combines with J gene TRBJ1-2; tentatively, D is TRBD1 (6 bases). From germline, CDR1 is LGHDT and CDR2 YNNKEL (reference sequence). Trimming shortened V by 0 bases and J by 5 bases, and 13 bases separated the two germline ends. CDR3 length equals 15 residues. This CDR3 reads CASSQESAGEYGYTF. CDR3 nucleotides: TGTGCCAGCAGCCAAGAATCGGCAGGGGAATATGGCTACACCTTC.

This clone was counted between two and nine times. V gene TRBV21-1 combines with J gene TRBJ2-7; the listed D gene, TRBD1, was not tested against the DNA. TRBV21-1 is a listed pseudogene. This CDR3 is 14 amino acids long. CDR3: CASSPGQAPYEQYF. CDR3 nucleotide sequence: TGTGCCAGCAGCCCCGGACAGGCTCCATACGAGCAGTACTTC.

This chain joins TRBV19 and TRBJ1-2, with 7 bases that match TRBD1. The CDR3 contains 17 residues. The J segment lost 0 bases and the V segment lost 9 bases, leaving 16 bases of the junction unmatched. From germline, CDR1 is LNHDA and CDR2 SQIVND (reference sequence). CDR3 protein: CASRKHLAGGANYGYTF. DNA for the CDR3: TGTGCCAGCCGCAAGCATTTGGCAGGGGGAGCTAACTATGGCTACACCTTC.

V is TRBV12-3 or TRBV12-4 and J is TRBJ1-2, with D possibly being TRBD1 (5 bases). The length of the CDR3 is 13 residues. The V gene lost 10 bases and the J gene lost 3 bases, with 15 bases spanning the gap. DNA for the CDR3: TGTGCCACCAAGGGGAATTTGGACTATGGCTACACCTTC. It encodes CATKGNLDYGYTF.

The V and J genes are TRBV5-1 and TRBJ2-5; D gene ambiguous. The CDR3 runs 14 residues. CDR1 and CDR2 from the germline V gene are SGHRS and YFSETQ. Deletions cut 2 bases from V and 0 bases from J, with 8 bases between. CDR3 sequence: CASSFDTYQETQYF. Written as DNA, the CDR3 is TGCGCCAGCAGCTTCGACACTTACCAAGAGACCCAGTACTTC.

V and J are TRBV6-2 or TRBV6-3 and TRBJ2-5; the match to TRBD1 covers 8 bases. Trimming took 6 bases from V and 5 from J; bases not matched to a gene: 8. Germline V gene data show CDR1 as MNHEY and CDR2 as SVGEGT. The CDR3 has 14 residues. CDR3 DNA: TGTGCCAGCAGCTCGCTCAACAGGGGGGAGACCCAGTACTTC. Its translation is CASSSLNRGETQYF.

The chain recombines TRBV4-2 with TRBJ1-6; no reliable D call. This CDR3 is 15 amino acids long. Germline assignment: CDR1 LGHNA and CDR2 YNFKEQ. V was clipped by 4 bases and J by 6 bases, with 13 bases between them. The DNA for the CDR3 is TGTGCCAGCAGCCCGCACCTCACAATTAATTCACCCCTCCACTTT. This codes for CASSPHLTINSPLHF.

This rearrangement joins TRBV19 to TRBJ2-2, with TRBD2 matching 7 bases. Unmatched junction bases numbered 6, after V lost 6 bases and J lost 5 bases. This CDR3 region has 14 residues. Germline V lookup: CDR1 LNHDA, CDR2 SQIVND (reference sequence). Written as DNA, the CDR3 is TGTGCCAGTAGATCTTTGGGGGGGACCGGGGAGCTGTTTTTT. This encodes CASRSLGGTGELFF.

In its sample, this clone was seen a few times. This chain uses TRBV15 with TRBJ2-2; weak D call: TRBD1 (6 bases). Per the germline V gene, CDR1 is LNHNV and CDR2 is YYDKDF (reference sequence). The CDR3 spans 16 residues. Trimming took 0 bases from V and 6 from J, leaving 14 bases between them. CDR3 sequence: CATSRDLGHSSGELFF. The CDR3 DNA follows: TGTGCCACCAGCAGAGATCTGGGACACTCTTCCGGGGAGCTGTTTTTT.

The gene calls are TRBV12-3 or TRBV12-4 and TRBJ2-3, with D possibly being TRBD1 (5 bases). Trimming left V 6 bases short and J 7 bases short, with 8 bases between. The CDR3 runs to 11 residues. The CDR3 here is CASRGAYTQYF. In nucleotides, the CDR3 is TGTGCCAGCAGAGGGGCATATACGCAGTATTTT.

In this sample, this clone turned up once. The chain joins TRBV5-4 to TRBJ2-7; no firm D call. This CDR3 is 15 amino acids long. Germline V gene data show CDR1 as SGHNT and CDR2 as YYREEE (reference sequence). V was shortened by 0 bases and J by 1 base, with 11 bases between the two germline ends. CDR3 region: CASSLGVSESYEQYF. The CDR3 nucleotides are TGTGCCAGCAGCTTGGGTGTCAGTGAATCCTACGAGCAGTACTTC.

The CDR3 nucleotides are TGTGCCAGTAGTATGTTTCCGGGGACGGGACAATCTCATGGCTACACCTTC. Protein: CASSMFPGTGQSHGYTF. The chain recombines TRBV19 with TRBJ1-2; TRBD1 is a possible D gene (6 bases). V was shortened by 3 bases and J by 6 bases, with 23 bases between the two germline ends. The length of the CDR3 is 17 residues. Germline lookup yields CDR1 LNHDA and CDR2 SQIVND (reference sequence). Complete variable domain (other parts from reference TRBV19 and TRBJ1-2): DGGITQSPKYLFRKEGQNVTLSCEQNLNHDAMYWYRQDPGQGLRLIYYSQIVNDFQKGDIAEGYSVSREKKESFPLTVTSAQKNPTAFYLCASSMFPGTGQSHGYTFGSGTRLTVV.